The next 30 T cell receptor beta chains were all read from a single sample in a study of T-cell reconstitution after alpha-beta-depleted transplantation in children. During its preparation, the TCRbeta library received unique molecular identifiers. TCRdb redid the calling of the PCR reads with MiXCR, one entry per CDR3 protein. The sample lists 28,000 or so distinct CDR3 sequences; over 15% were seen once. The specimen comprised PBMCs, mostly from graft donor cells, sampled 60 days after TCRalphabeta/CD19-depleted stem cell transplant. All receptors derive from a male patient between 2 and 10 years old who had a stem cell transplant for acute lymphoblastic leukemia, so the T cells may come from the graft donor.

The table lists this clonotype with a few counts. CDR3 DNA: TGTGCCAGCAGCTTGGCCGGGGAGACCCAGTACTTC. Translation: CASSLAGETQYF. The V and J genes are TRBV11-2 and TRBJ2-5; no clear D gene. The CDR3 has 12 amino acids. Trimming took off 3 bases at V and 5 bases at J, with 7 bases between the two ends. Germline V gives CDR1 SGHAT, CDR2 FQNNGV.

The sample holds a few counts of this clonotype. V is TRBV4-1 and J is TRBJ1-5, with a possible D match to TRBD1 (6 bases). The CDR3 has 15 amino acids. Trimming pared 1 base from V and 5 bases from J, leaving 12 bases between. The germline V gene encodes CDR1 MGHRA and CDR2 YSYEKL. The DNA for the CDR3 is TGCGCCAGCAGCCAAGGAGCAGGGGAGCATCAGCCCCAGCATTTT. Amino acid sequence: CASSQGAGEHQPQHF.

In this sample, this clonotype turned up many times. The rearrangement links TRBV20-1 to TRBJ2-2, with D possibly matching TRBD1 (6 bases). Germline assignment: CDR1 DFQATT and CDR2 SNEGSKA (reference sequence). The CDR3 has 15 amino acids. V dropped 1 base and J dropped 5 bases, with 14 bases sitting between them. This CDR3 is CSARVVPRGTGELFF. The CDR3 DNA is TGCAGTGCTAGAGTGGTTCCGAGGGGGACCGGGGAGCTGTTTTTT.

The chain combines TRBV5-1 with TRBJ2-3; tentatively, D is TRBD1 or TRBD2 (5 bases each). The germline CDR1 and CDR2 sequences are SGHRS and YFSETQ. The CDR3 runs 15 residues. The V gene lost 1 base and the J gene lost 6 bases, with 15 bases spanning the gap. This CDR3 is CASSLTGPQGDTQYF. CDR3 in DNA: TGCGCCAGCAGCTTGACGGGACCGCAAGGGGATACGCAGTATTTT.

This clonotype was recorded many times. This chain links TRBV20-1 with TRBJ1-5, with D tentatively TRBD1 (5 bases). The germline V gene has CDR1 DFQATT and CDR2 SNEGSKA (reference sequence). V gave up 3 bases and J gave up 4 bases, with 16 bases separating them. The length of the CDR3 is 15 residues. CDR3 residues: CSASTWQGGNQPQHF. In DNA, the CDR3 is TGCAGTGCTAGTACTTGGCAGGGAGGTAATCAGCCCCAGCATTTT.

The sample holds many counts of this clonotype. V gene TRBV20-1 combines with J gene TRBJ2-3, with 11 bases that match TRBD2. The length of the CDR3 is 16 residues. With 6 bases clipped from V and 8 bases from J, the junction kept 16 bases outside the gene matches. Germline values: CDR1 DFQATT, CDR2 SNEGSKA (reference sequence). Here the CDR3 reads CSAFRTTSGGSGTQYF. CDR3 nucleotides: TGCAGTGCCTTTCGAACTACTAGCGGGGGATCGGGTACGCAGTATTTT.

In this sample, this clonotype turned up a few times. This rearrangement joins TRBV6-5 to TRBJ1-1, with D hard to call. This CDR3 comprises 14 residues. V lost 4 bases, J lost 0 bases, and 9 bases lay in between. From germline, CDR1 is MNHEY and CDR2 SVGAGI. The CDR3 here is CASSFDYMNTEAFF. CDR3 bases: TGTGCCAGCAGTTTCGACTACATGAACACTGAAGCTTTCTTT.

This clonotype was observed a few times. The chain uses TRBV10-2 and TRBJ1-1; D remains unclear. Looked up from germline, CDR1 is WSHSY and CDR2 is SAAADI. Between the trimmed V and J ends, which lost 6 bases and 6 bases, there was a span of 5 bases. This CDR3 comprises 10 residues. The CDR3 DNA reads TGCGCCAGCAGAGACGCTGAAGCTTTCTTT. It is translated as CASRDAEAFF.

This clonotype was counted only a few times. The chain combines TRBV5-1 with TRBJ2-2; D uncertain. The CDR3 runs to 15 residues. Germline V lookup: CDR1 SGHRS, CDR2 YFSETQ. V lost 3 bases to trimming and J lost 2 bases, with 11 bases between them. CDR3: CASSSDGHNTGELFF. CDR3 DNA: TGCGCCAGCAGCTCAGACGGGCACAACACCGGGGAGCTGTTTTTT.

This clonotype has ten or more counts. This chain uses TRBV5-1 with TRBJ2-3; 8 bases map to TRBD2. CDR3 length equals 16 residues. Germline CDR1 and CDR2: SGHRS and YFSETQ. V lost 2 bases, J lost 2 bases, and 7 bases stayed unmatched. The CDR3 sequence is CASSFQAGEFTDTQYF. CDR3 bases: TGCGCCAGCAGCTTTCAAGCGGGGGAGTTCACAGATACGCAGTATTTT.

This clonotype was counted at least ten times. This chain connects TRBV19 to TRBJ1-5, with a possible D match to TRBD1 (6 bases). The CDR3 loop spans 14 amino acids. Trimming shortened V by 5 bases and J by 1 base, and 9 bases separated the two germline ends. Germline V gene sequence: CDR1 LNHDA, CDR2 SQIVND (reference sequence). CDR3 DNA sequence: TGTGCCAGTAGTGGGGGGCTAAGCAATCAGCCCCAGCATTTT. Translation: CASSGGLSNQPQHF.

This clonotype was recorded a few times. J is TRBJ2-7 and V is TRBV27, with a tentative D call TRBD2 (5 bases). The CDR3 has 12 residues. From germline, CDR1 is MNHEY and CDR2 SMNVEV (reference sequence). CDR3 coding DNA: TGTCATCCCGGAGGAGCCCGCTACGAGCAGTACTTC. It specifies CHPGGARYEQYF.

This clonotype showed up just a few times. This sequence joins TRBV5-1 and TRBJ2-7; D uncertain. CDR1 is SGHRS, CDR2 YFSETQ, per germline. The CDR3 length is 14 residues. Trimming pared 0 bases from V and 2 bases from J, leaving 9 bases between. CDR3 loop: CASSLAAGPYEQYF. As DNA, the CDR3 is TGCGCCAGCAGCTTGGCGGCAGGTCCCTACGAGCAGTACTTC.

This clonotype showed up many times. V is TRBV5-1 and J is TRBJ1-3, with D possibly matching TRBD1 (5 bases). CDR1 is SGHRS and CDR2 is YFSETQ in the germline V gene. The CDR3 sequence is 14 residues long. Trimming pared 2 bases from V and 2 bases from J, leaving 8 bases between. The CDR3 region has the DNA TGCGCCAGCAGCTTACAGGAAACTGGAAACACCATATATTTT. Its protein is CASSLQETGNTIYF.

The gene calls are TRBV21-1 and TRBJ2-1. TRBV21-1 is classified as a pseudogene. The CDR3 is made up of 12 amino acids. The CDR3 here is CASSKALYEQFF. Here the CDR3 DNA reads TGTGCCAGCAGCAAAGCACTATATGAGCAGTTCTTC.

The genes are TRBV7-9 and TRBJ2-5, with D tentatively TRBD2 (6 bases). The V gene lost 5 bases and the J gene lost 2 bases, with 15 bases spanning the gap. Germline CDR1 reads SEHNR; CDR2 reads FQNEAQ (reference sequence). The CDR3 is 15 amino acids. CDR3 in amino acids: CASSPPRRVQETQYF. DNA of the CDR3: TGTGCCAGCAGCCCCCCGCGGAGGGTTCAAGAGACCCAGTACTTC.

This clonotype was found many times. The CDR3 spells CASSLRRTGELFF. The CDR3 DNA follows: TGTGCCAGCAGCCTACGCCGCACCGGGGAGCTGTTTTTT. V and J are TRBV7-9 and TRBJ2-2; no reliable D call. Germline CDR1 reads SEHNR; CDR2 reads FQNEAQ (reference sequence). V was pared by 5 bases and J by 4 bases, with 8 bases between. This CDR3 has 13 amino acids.

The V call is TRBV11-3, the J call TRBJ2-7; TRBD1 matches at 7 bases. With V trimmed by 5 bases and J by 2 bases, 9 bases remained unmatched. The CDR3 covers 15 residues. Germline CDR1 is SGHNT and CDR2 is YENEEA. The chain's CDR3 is CASSLRDSSTYEQYF. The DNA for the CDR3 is TGTGCCAGCAGCCTCCGGGACAGCTCAACCTACGAGCAGTACTTC.

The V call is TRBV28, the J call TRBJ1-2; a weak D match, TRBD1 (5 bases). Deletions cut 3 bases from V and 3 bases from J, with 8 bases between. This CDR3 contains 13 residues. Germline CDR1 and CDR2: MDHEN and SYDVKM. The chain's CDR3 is CASSLFRDYGYTF. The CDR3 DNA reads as TGTGCCAGCAGTTTGTTCAGGGACTATGGCTACACCTTC.

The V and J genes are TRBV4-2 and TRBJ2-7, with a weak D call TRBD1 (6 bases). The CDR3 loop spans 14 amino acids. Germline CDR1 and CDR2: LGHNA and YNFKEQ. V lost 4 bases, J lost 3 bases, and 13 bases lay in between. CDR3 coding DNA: TGTGCCAGCAGCCCGGACCTAGGGGGCTACGAGCAGTACTTC. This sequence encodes CASSPDLGGYEQYF.

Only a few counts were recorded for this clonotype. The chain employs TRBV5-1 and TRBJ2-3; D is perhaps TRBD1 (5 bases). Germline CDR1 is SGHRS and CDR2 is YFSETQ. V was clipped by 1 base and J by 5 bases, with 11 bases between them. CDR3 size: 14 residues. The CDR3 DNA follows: TGCGCCAGCAGCTTGCGGCAGGGTAAAGATACGCAGTATTTT. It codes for CASSLRQGKDTQYF.

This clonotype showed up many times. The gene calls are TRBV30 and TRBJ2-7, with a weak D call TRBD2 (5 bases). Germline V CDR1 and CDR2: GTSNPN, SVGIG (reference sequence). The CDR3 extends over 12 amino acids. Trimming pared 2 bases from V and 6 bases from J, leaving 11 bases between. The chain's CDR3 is CAWSKGSGEQYF. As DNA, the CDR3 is TGTGCCTGGAGTAAAGGGAGTGGCGAGCAGTACTTC. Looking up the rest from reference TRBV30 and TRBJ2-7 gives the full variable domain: SQTIHQWPATLVQPVGSPLSLECTVEGTSNPNLYWYRQAAGRGLQLLFYSVGIGQISSEVPQNLSASRPQDRQFILSSKKLLLSDSGFYLCAWSKGSGEQYFGPGTRLTVT.

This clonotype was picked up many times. CDR3 sequence (DNA): TGCGCCAGCAGCTTGACGGGGGGGCAGGTAAATGAGCAGTTCTTC. Translation: CASSLTGGQVNEQFF. The V call is TRBV5-1, the J call TRBJ2-1; 8 bases agree with TRBD2. This CDR3 spans 15 amino acids. Germline assignment: CDR1 SGHRS and CDR2 YFSETQ. V gave up 1 base and J gave up 7 bases; unmatched junction bases: 7.

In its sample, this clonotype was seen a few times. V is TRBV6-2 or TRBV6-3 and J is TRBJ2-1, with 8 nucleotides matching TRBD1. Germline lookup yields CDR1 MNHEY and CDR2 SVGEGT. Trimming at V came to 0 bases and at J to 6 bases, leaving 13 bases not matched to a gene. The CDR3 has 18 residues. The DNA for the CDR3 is TGTGCCAGCAGTTACTCCCCTATGAGCAGGGGGCATCGCAATGAGCAGTTCTTC. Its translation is CASSYSPMSRGHRNEQFF.

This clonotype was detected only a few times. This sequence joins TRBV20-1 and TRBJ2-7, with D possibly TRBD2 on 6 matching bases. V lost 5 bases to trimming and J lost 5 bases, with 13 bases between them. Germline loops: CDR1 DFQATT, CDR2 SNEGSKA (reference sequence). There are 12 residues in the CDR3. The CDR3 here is CSASERRDEQYF. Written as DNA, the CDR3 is TGCAGTGCTTCGGAGAGGAGGGACGAGCAGTACTTC.

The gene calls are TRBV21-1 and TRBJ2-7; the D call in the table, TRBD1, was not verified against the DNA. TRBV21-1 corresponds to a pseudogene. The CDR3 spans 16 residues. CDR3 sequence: CASSRDRVAALAEQYF. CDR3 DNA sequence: TGTGCCAGCAGCCGGGACAGGGTCGCGGCGCTAGCCGAGCAGTACTTC.

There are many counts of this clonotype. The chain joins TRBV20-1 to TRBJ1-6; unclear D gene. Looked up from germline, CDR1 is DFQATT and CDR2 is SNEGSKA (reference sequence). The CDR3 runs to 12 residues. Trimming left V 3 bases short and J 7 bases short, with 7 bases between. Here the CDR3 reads CSARPANSPLHF. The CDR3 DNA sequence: TGCAGTGCTAGGCCAGCAAATTCACCCCTCCACTTT.

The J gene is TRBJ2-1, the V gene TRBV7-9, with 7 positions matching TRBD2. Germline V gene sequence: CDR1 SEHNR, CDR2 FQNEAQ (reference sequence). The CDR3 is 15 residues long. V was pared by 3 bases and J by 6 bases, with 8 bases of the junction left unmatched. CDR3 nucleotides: TGTGCCAGCAGCTTCGGGGAGGGAGGACGCAATGAGCAGTTCTTC. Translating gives CASSFGEGGRNEQFF.

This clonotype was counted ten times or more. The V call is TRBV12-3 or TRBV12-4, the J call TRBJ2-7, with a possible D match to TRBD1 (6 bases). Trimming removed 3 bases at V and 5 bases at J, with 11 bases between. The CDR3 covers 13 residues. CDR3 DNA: TGTGCCAGCAGTTTGGGCAGGGGCCACGAGCAGTACTTC. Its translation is CASSLGRGHEQYF.

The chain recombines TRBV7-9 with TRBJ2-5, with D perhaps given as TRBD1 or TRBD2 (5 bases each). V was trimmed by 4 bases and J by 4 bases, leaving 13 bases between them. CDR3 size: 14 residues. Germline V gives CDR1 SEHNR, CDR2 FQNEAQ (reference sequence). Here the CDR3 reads CASSSGTRRETQYF. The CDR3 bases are TGTGCCAGCAGCTCCGGGACCCGGAGAGAGACCCAGTACTTC.